Given below is one T cell receptor beta chain in context. Its antigen is currently unknown. This entry belongs to a study of T cell repertoires in cytomegalovirus infection. For the study at large: A matching HLA type, together with CMV infection, was signaled by public TCR beta signatures. Study-wide findings and caveats: The cumulative frequency of public TCR beta families identified carriers of CMV plus the relevant HLA. HLA-C-restricted CMV-specific TCR beta clonotypes prevailed in the ex vivo response.

The V end lost 7 bases, the J end lost 3 bases, and 7 bases lay between the germline ends. The CDR3 is 11 amino acids. Germline V CDR1 and CDR2: SQVTM, ANQGSEA. Via MiXCR, TCRdb re-called the reads, giving one row per CDR3 protein. This table holds approximately 490,000 distinct CDR3 sequences, around 11% found once. This clonotype was obtained from a human donor in good health (CMV status not recorded). Some clones in this sample may be carry-over from other donors' samples. The J gene is TRBJ2-1, the V gene TRBV29-1; D not certain. Sample: PBMCs. The chain's CDR3 is CSASYYNEQFF. Written as DNA, the CDR3 is TGCAGCGCCAGCTACTACAATGAGCAGTTCTTC.